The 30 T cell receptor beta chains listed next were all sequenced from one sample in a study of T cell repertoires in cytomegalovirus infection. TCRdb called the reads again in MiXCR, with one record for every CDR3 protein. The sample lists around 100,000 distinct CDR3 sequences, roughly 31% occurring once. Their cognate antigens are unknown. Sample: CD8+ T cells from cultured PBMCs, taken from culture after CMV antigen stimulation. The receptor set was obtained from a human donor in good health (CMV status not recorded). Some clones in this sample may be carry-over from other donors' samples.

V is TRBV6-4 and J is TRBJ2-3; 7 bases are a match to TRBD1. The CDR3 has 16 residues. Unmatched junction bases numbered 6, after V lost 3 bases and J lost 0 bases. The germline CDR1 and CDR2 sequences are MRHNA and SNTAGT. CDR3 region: CASSEGGQISTDTQYF. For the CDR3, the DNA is TGTGCCAGCAGTGAAGGGGGACAGATTAGCACAGATACGCAGTATTTT.

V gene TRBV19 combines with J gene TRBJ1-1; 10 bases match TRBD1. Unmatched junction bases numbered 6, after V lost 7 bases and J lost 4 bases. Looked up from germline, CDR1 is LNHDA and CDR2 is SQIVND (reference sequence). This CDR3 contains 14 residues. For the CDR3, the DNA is TGTGCCAGTATTCTGGACAGGGGGAGCACTGAAGCTTTCTTT. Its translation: CASILDRGSTEAFF.

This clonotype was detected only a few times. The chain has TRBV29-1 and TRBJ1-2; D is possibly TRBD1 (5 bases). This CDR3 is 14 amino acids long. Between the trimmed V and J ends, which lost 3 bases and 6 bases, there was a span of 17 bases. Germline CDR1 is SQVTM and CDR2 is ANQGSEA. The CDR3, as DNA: TGCAGCGTTGACAGGGTGGGGGAAAATAATGGCTACACCTTC. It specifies CSVDRVGENNGYTF.

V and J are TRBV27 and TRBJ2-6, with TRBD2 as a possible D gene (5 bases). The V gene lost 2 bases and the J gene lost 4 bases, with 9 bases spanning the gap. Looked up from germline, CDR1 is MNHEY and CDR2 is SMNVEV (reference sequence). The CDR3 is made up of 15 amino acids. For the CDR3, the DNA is TGTGCCAGCAGTTTAAGAGGGTCCGGGGCCAACGTCCTGACTTTC. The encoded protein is CASSLRGSGANVLTF.

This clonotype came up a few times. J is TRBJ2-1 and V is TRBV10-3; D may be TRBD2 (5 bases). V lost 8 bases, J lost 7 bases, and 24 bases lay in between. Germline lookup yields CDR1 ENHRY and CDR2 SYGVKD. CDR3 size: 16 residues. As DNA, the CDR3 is TGTGCCATCTCGTCCGGAACCGGACTCTACCGTAATGAGCAGTTCTTC. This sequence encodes CAISSGTGLYRNEQFF.

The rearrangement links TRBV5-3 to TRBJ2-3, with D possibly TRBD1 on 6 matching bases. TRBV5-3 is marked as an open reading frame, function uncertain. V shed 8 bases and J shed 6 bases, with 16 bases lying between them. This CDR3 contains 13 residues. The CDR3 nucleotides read TGTGCCAGCAGCGGAACAGGGTTGGATACGCAGTATTTT. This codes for CASSGTGLDTQYF.

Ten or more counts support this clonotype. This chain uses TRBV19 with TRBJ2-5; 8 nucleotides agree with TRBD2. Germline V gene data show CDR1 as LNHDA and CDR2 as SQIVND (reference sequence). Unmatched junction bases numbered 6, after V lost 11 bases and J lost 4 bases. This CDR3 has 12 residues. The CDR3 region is CAAGGWGETQYF. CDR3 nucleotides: TGTGCCGCGGGGGGCTGGGGAGAGACCCAGTACTTC.

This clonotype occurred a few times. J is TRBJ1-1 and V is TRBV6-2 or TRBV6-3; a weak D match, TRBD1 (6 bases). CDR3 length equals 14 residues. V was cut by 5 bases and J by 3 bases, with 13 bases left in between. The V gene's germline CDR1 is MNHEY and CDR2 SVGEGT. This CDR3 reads CASSPGQPYTEAFF. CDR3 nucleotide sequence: TGTGCCAGCAGTCCGGGACAACCCTACACTGAAGCTTTCTTT.

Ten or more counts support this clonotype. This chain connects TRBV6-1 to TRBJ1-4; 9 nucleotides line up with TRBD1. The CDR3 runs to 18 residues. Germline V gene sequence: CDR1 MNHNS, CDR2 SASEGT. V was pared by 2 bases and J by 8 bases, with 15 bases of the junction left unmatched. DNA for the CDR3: TGTGCCAGCAGTGAAACACTGGACAGGGGAGGCCTTTGGGAAAAACTGTTTTTT. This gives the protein CASSETLDRGGLWEKLFF.

The CDR3 protein is CASNEQGHPAEQYF. The CDR3 bases are TGCGCCAGCAATGAACAGGGCCATCCCGCCGAGCAGTACTTC. The rearrangement uses TRBV5-1 and TRBJ2-7; possible D gene TRBD1, 6 bases. The CDR3 is 14 residues long. The V end lost 6 bases, the J end lost 6 bases, and 19 bases lay between the germline ends. Germline CDR1 reads SGHRS; CDR2 reads YFSETQ.

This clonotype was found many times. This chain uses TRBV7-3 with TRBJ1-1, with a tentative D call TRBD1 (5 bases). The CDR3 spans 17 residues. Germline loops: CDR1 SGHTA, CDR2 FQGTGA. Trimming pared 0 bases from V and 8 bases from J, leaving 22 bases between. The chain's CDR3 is CASSLTGGRLGGLEAFF. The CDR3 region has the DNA TGTGCCAGCAGCTTAACGGGGGGTCGTTTGGGAGGCTTGGAAGCTTTCTTT.

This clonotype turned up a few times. This chain's CDR3 is CASSPYIGSNQPQHF. CDR3 nucleotide sequence: TGTGCCAGCAGCCCCTATATCGGTAGCAATCAGCCCCAGCATTTT. V usage is TRBV7-6 and J usage is TRBJ1-5; D is uncertain. Germline V lookup: CDR1 SGHVS, CDR2 FNYEAQ. This CDR3 is built from 15 residues. V was shortened by 5 bases and J by 0 bases, with 11 bases between the two germline ends.

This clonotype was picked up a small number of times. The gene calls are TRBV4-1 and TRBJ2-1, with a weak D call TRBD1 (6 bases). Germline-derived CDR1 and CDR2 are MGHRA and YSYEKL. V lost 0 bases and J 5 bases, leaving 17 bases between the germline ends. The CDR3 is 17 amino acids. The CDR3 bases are TGCGCCAGCAGCCAAGATAGAGTCAGGGGAGTCGACAATGAGCAGTTCTTC. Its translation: CASSQDRVRGVDNEQFF.

The CDR3 loop reads CASSFISGRKETQYF. For the CDR3, the DNA is TGTGCCAGCAGTTTTATATCGGGACGAAAAGAGACCCAGTACTTC. The rearrangement links TRBV12-3 or TRBV12-4 to TRBJ2-5; D assignment may be TRBD1 or TRBD2 (5 bases each). Between the trimmed V and J ends, which lost 3 bases and 3 bases, there was a span of 14 bases. The CDR3 spans 15 residues.

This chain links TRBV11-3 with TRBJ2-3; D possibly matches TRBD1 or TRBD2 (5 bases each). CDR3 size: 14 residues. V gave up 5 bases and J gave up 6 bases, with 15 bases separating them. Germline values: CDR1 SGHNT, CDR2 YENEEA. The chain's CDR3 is CASSLRGEKDTQYF. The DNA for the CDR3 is TGTGCCAGCAGCCTCCGAGGGGAAAAGGATACGCAGTATTTT.

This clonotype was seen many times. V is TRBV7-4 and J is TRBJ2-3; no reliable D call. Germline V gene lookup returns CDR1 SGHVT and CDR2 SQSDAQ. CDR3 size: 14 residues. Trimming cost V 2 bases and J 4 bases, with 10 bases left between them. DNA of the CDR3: TGTGCCAGCAGCTTAACTTTTATGGCAGATACGCAGTATTTT. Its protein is CASSLTFMADTQYF.

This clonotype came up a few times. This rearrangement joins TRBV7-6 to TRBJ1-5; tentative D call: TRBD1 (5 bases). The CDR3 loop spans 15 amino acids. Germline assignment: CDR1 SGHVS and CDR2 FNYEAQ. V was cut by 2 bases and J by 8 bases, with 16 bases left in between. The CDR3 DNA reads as TGTGCCAGCAGCTTAACAGGACGCGCAGAGGAGCCCCAGCATTTT. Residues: CASSLTGRAEEPQHF.

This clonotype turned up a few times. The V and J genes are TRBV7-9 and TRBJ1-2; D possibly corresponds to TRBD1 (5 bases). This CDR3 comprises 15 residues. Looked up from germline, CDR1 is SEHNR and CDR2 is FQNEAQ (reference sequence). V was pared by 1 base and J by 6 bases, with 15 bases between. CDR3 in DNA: TGTGCCAGCAGCTTAGTGGAGGGGAATGAGGATGGCTACACCTTC. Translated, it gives CASSLVEGNEDGYTF.

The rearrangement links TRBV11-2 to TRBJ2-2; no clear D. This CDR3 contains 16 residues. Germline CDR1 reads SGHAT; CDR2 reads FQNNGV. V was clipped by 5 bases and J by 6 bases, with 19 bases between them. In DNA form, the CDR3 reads TGTGCCAGCAGCCCCCACGGTCCTAGGCCGCCCGGGGAGCTGTTTTTT. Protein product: CASSPHGPRPPGELFF.

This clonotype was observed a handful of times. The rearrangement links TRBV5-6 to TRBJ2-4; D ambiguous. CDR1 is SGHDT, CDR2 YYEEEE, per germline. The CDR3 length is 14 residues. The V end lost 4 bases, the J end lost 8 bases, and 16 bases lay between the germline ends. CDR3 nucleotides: TGTGCCAGCAGCCTCCCCCGGCCCTACGACATTCAGTACTTC. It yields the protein CASSLPRPYDIQYF.

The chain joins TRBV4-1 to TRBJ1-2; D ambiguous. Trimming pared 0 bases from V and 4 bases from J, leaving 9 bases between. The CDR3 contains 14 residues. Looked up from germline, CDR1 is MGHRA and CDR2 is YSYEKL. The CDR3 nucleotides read TGCGCCAGCAGCCAAGAGGATTTAAGCTATGGCTACACCTTC. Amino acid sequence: CASSQEDLSYGYTF.

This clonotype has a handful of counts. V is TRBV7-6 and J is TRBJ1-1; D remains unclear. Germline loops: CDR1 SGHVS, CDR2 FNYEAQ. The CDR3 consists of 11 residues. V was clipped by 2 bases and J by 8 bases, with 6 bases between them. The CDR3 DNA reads TGTGCCAGCAGCTTATCGGAGGAAGCTTTCTTT. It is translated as CASSLSEEAFF. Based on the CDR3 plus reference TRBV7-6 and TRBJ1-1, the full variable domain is GAGVSQSPRYKVTKRGQDVALRCDPISGHVSLYWYRQALGQGPEFLTYFNYEAQQDKSGLPNDRFSAERPEGSISTLTIQRTEQRDSAMYRCASSLSEEAFFGQGTRLTVV.

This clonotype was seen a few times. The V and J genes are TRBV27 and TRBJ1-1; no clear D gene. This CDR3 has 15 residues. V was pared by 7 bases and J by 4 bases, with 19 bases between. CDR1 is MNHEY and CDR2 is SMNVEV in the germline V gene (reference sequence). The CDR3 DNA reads TGTGCCAGCAAGTATGGAGGGCTTGAGGGCACTGAAGCTTTCTTT. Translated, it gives CASKYGGLEGTEAFF.

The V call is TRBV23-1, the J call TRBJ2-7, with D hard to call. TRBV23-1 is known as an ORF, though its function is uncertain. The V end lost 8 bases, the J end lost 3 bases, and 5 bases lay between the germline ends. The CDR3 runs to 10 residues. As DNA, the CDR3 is TGCGCCAGCCGACTCTACGAGCAGTACTTC. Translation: CASRLYEQYF.

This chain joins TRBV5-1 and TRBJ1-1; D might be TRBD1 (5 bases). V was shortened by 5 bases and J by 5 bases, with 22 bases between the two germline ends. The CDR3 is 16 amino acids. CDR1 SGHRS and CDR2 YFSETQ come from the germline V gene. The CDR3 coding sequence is TGCGCCAGCAGTCTCAGGGACCCTGAATCGGGGACTGAAGCTTTCTTT. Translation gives CASSLRDPESGTEAFF.

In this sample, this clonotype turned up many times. CDR3 amino acids: CASTYDGTGELFF. CDR3 in DNA: TGTGCCAGTACCTACGATGGCACCGGGGAGCTGTTTTTT. This chain uses TRBV19 with TRBJ2-2; D gene unclear. The V gene lost 7 bases and the J gene lost 4 bases, with 10 bases spanning the gap. Per germline, CDR1 LNHDA and CDR2 SQIVND (reference sequence). The CDR3 loop spans 13 amino acids.

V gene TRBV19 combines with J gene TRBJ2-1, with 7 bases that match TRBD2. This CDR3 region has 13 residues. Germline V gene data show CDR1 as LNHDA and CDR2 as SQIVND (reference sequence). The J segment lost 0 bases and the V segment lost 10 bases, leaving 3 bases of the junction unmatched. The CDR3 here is CATGGDSYNEQFF. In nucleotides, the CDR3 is TGTGCCACTGGGGGGGACTCCTACAATGAGCAGTTCTTC. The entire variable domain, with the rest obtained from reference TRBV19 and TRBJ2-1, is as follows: DGGITQSPKYLFRKEGQNVTLSCEQNLNHDAMYWYRQDPGQGLRLIYYSQIVNDFQKGDIAEGYSVSREKKESFPLTVTSAQKNPTAFYLCATGGDSYNEQFFGPGTRLTVL.

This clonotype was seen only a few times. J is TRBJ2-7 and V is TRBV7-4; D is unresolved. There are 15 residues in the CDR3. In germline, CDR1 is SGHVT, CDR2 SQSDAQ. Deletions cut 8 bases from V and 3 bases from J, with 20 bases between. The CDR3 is CASADREHINYEQYF. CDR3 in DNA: TGTGCCAGCGCCGACCGAGAGCATATTAACTACGAGCAGTACTTC.

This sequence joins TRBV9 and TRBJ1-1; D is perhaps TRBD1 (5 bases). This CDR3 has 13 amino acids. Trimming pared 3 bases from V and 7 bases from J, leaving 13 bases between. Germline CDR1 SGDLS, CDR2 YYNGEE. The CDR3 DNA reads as TGTGCCAGCAGCGCCAGGGTTTTGAGTGAAGCTTTCTTT. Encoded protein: CASSARVLSEAFF.

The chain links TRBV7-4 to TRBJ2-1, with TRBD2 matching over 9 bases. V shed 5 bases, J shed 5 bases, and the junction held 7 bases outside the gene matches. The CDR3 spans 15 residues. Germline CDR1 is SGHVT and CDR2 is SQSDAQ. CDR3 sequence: CASSLPGLAHNEQFF. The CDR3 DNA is TGTGCCAGCAGCCTACCGGGACTAGCACACAATGAGCAGTTCTTC.